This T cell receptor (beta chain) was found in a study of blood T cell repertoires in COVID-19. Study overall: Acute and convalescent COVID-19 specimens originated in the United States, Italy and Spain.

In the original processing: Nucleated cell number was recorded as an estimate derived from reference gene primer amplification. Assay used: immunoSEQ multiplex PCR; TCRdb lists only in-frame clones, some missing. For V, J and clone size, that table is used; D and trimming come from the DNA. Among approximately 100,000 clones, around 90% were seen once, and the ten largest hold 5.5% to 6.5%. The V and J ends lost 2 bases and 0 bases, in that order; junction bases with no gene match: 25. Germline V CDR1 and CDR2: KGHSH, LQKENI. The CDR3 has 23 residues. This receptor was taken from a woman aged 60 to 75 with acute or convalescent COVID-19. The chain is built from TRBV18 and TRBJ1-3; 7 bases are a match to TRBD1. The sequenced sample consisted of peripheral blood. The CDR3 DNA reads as TGTGCCAGCTCACCAAAGAAGCCCGGGACAGACCTCCCTCTCCCCGACTCTGGAAACACCATATATTTT. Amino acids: CASSPKKPGTDLPLPDSGNTIYF.